A single sample is the source of the 9 T cell receptor beta chains below, sequenced in a study of cytomegalovirus exposure and HLA in healthy donors. The PCR had 60 Vbeta and 13 Jbeta primers. Sequencing used immunoSEQ multiplex PCR; TCRdb keeps in-frame clones, though not all of them. The table shows 150,000 to 200,000 clones, with around two thirds occurring only once. The sample was PBMCs. Every receptor here comes from a man aged 35-49 years in good health and CMV-seronegative.

Worth noting for this clone: Other DNA sequences in the sample encode the same CDR3. The chain has TRBV28 and TRBJ1-5; TRBD1 matches 7 bases. CDR1 is MDHEN, CDR2 SYDVKM, per germline. V was pared by 4 bases and J by 1 base, with 1 base of the junction left unmatched. There are 14 residues in the CDR3. The CDR3 region has the DNA TGTGCCAGCAGTTCAGGGGGGAGCAATCAGCCCCAGCATTTT. This encodes CASSSGGSNQPQHF.

This chain uses TRBV19 with TRBJ2-5; the match to TRBD2 covers 7 bases. CDR1 and CDR2 from the germline V gene are LNHDA and SQIVND (reference sequence). The CDR3 has 14 residues. V shed 6 bases, J shed 4 bases, and the junction held 8 bases outside the gene matches. The CDR3 bases are TGTGCCAGTAGCGGGACTAACTTGGGAGAGACCCAGTACTTC. Its protein product is CASSGTNLGETQYF.

Only one count was recorded for this clone. The chain has TRBV18 and TRBJ1-1, with D uncertain. Trimming cost V 3 bases and J 4 bases, with 15 bases left between them. This CDR3 comprises 15 residues. CDR1 KGHSH and CDR2 LQKENI come from the germline V gene. CDR3 in DNA: TGTGCCAGCTCACCTAGGACTCCCGGAGGCACTGAAGCTTTCTTT. It translates to CASSPRTPGGTEAFF.

This rearrangement joins TRBV19 to TRBJ2-5; TRBD2 matches 7 bases. V was clipped by 5 bases and J by 2 bases; unmatched bases: 8. CDR1 is LNHDA and CDR2 is SQIVND in the germline V gene (reference sequence). There are 15 residues in the CDR3. The CDR3 is CASSRGERIQETQYF. The CDR3, as DNA: TGTGCCAGTAGTCGGGGGGAGAGAATTCAAGAGACCCAGTACTTC.

This clone has just one count. The CDR3 here is CASSLGDTTYEQYF. CDR3 sequence (DNA): TGCGCCAGCAGCTTGGGGGACACCACCTACGAGCAGTACTTC. The chain carries TRBV5-1 and TRBJ2-7; D possibly corresponds to TRBD1 (6 bases). Per the germline V gene, CDR1 is SGHRS and CDR2 is YFSETQ. The CDR3 loop spans 14 amino acids. V lost 0 bases, J lost 2 bases, and 9 bases lay in between.

The chain recombines TRBV28 with TRBJ1-1, with 11 bases aligning to TRBD1. V dropped 5 bases and J dropped 0; count of bases not matched to a gene: 5. This CDR3 has 16 residues. Germline V gene data show CDR1 as MDHEN and CDR2 as SYDVKM. The CDR3 spells CASSPRDRGMNTEAFF. The DNA of the CDR3 is TGTGCCAGCAGTCCCCGGGACAGGGGGATGAACACTGAAGCTTTCTTT.

This chain uses TRBV5-1 with TRBJ2-1; D is perhaps TRBD1 (5 bases). Germline assignment: CDR1 SGHRS and CDR2 YFSETQ. The V end lost 0 bases, the J end lost 1 base, and 8 bases lay between the germline ends. CDR3 length: 15 residues. The CDR3 region is CASSLEPGSYNEQFF. Here the CDR3 DNA reads TGCGCCAGCAGCTTGGAGCCAGGGTCCTACAATGAGCAGTTCTTC.

The J gene is TRBJ2-7, the V gene TRBV7-8; 9 nucleotides match TRBD1. V was clipped by 5 bases and J by 6 bases; unmatched bases: 8. Germline CDR1 SGHVS, CDR2 FQNEAQ. This CDR3 has 14 amino acids. The CDR3 DNA is TGTGCCAGCAGCCCTACAGGGGGCGGGACCGAGCAGTACTTC. Translated, it gives CASSPTGGGTEQYF. Based on the CDR3 plus reference TRBV7-8 and TRBJ2-7, the full variable domain is GAGVSQSPRYKVAKRGQDVALRCDPISGHVSLFWYQQALGQGPEFLTYFQNEAQLDKSGLPSDRFFAERPEGSVSTLKIQRTQQEDSAVYLCASSPTGGGTEQYFGPGTRLTVT.

This rearrangement joins TRBV7-7 to TRBJ2-3; the D gene is possibly TRBD2 (6 bases). V was cut by 2 bases and J by 4 bases, with 16 bases left in between. Germline-derived CDR1 and CDR2 are SSHAT and FNYEAQ (reference sequence). The CDR3 length is 16 residues. In DNA, the CDR3 is TGTGCCAGCAGCTTAAACGCTGGGGGGTTTGCAGATACGCAGTATTTT. Translating gives CASSLNAGGFADTQYF.